This is a list of T cell receptor beta chains from one sample in a study of control samples from healthy donors and cancer patients. The table came from immunoSEQ multiplex PCR; TCRdb's copy has only in-frame clones and leaves some out. The profile covers 200,000 to 250,000 clones, with 85% to 95% appearing a single time and less than 1.6% taken by the ten largest. Sequenced input: blood. These receptors were collected from a man between 45 and 60 years old in good health. The CDR3 runs from the conserved cysteine through the conserved F or W. A D gene is named only where the DNA matches it firmly. The listing skips clone size in some rows; elsewhere it reads once, few, many or a size class.

>TRBV7-6|TRBD2|TRBJ2-2|.
CASSLKRGSNTGELFF
TGTGCCAGCAGCTTGAAGCGGGGGTCGAACACCGGGGAGCTGTTTTTT
>TRBV7-9|.|TRBJ1-3|.
CASSLDTHYTIYF
TGTGCCAGCAGCTTAGACACCCATTACACCATATATTTT
>TRBV3-1/TRBV3-2|.|TRBJ1-2|.
CASSVEANYGYTF
TGTGCCAGCAGCGTCGAAGCTAACTATGGCTACACCTTC
>TRBV5-4|TRBD1|TRBJ2-7|.
CASSLNIGDRGYYEQYF
TGTGCCAGCAGCTTAAATATTGGGGACAGGGGATACTACGAGCAGTACTTC
>TRBV5-1|.|TRBJ2-7|once
CASRGLHEQYF
TGCGCCAGCAGAGGGTTACACGAGCAGTACTTC
>TRBV5-1|.|TRBJ2-2|.
CASSLEVPGELFF
TGCGCCAGCAGCTTGGAGGTGCCCGGGGAGCTGTTTTTT
>TRBV27|TRBD1|TRBJ1-2|.
CASSPSGGGRGGYTF
TGTGCCAGCAGTCCATCAGGGGGCGGTAGGGGTGGCTACACCTTC
>TRBV6-2/TRBV6-3|.|TRBJ1-1|once
CASSYSSGITEAFF
TGTGCCAGCAGTTACTCGTCCGGGATAACTGAAGCTTTCTTT
>TRBV28|.|TRBJ1-5|.
CASRLRRQDGIQPQHF
TGTGCCAGCAGGCTCAGGCGGCAGGACGGAATACAGCCCCAGCATTTT
>TRBV3-1/TRBV3-2|.|TRBJ2-2|.
CASTPGASNTGELFF
TGTGCCAGCACTCCGGGGGCTTCCAACACCGGGGAGCTGTTTTTT
>TRBV6-1|.|TRBJ1-5|.
CASSEQGTGNQPQHF
TGTGCCAGCAGTGAACAGGGTACGGGCAATCAGCCCCAGCATTTT
>TRBV19|TRBD2|TRBJ2-4|.
CASSRTSAKNIQYF
TGTGCCAGTAGTAGGACTAGCGCCAAAAACATTCAGTACTTC
>TRBV27|.|TRBJ1-5|.
CASSLRYSNQPQHF
TGTGCCAGCAGTTTGAGGTATAGCAATCAGCCCCAGCATTTT
>TRBV28|.|TRBJ1-1|.
CASSTTLRVEAFF
TGTGCCAGCAGCACGACACTCCGGGTGGAAGCTTTCTTT
>TRBV6-5|.|TRBJ1-6|.
CASVARLADSPLHF
TGTGCCAGCGTGGCCCGGTTGGCGGATTCACCCCTCCACTTT
>TRBV19|.|TRBJ2-2|.
CASRPLIGVNTGELFF
TGTGCCAGTAGACCCTTGATCGGGGTGAACACCGGGGAGCTGTTTTTT
>TRBV5-1|TRBD2|TRBJ2-6|.
CASSTGGLAGGLHPSGANVLTF
TGCGCCAGCAGCACGGGGGGCCTCGCGGGGGGGCTTCATCCTTCTGGGGCCAACGTCCTGACTTTC
>TRBV5-4|.|TRBJ1-1|.
CASSLRGGSTEAFF
TGTGCCAGCAGCTTACGGGGGGGTAGCACTGAAGCTTTCTTT
>TRBV7-2|.|TRBJ1-5|.
CASSFGRLGPQHF
TGTGCCAGCAGCTTTGGACGCCTCGGGCCCCAGCATTTT
>TRBV6-1|.|TRBJ1-4|.
CASSERASQGKLFF
TGTGCCAGCAGTGAACGGGCATCCCAGGGAAAACTGTTTTTT
>TRBV2|.|TRBJ1-5|few
CASSEQGRSNQPQHF
TGTGCCAGCAGTGAACAAGGACGGAGCAATCAGCCCCAGCATTTT
>TRBV2|TRBD1|TRBJ1-1|.
CASRGTGTEAFF
TGTGCCAGCAGGGGGACAGGGACTGAAGCTTTCTTT
>TRBV5-1|.|TRBJ2-3|.
CASSPKRGPYTDTQYF
TGCGCCAGCAGCCCGAAACGGGGGCCATACACAGATACGCAGTATTTT
>TRBV7-9|TRBD1|TRBJ1-5|.
CASSNTGARSNQPQHF
TGTGCCAGCAGCAATACAGGGGCCCGGAGCAATCAGCCCCAGCATTTT
>TRBV18|TRBD2|TRBJ2-5|.
CASSPARGSQETQYF
TGTGCCAGCTCACCGGCGCGGGGGTCACAAGAGACCCAGTACTTC
>TRBV18|TRBD2|TRBJ2-2|once
CASSPTLDGGDTGELFF
TGTGCCAGCTCACCCACCCTCGACGGGGGGGACACCGGGGAGCTGTTTTTT
>TRBV28|.|TRBJ1-1|.
CASRLDGEAFF
TGTGCCAGCAGACTGGACGGTGAAGCTTTCTTT
>TRBV6-4|TRBD1|TRBJ1-2|.
CASSQGGFYGYTF
TGTGCCAGCAGCCAAGGGGGCTTCTATGGCTACACCTTC
>TRBV5-6|.|TRBJ1-4|.
CASTSGGRSEKLFF
TGTGCCAGCACCTCAGGAGGGAGGAGTGAAAAACTGTTTTTT
>TRBV6-6|.|TRBJ1-6|.
CASSRSGLGSNSPLHF
TGTGCCAGCAGCCGATCAGGTCTAGGGTCCAATTCACCCCTCCACTTT
>TRBV18|.|TRBJ2-7|.
CASSPSGSYEQYF
TGTGCCAGCTCACCATCAGGGTCCTACGAGCAGTACTTC